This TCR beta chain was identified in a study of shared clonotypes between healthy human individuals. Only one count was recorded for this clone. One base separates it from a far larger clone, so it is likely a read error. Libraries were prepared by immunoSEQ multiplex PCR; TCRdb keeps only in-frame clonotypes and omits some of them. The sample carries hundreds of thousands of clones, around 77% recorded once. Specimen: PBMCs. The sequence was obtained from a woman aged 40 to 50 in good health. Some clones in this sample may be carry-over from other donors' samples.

The CDR3 sequence: CASSSAGDTQYF. The CDR3 bases are TGTGCCAGCAGCTCAGCGGGAGATACGCAGTATTTT. This chain uses TRBV7-2 with TRBJ2-3; TRBD2 might be the D (6 bases). Deletions cut 4 bases from V and 5 bases from J, with 7 bases between. Per germline, CDR1 SGHTA and CDR2 FQGNSA. The CDR3 loop spans 12 amino acids.